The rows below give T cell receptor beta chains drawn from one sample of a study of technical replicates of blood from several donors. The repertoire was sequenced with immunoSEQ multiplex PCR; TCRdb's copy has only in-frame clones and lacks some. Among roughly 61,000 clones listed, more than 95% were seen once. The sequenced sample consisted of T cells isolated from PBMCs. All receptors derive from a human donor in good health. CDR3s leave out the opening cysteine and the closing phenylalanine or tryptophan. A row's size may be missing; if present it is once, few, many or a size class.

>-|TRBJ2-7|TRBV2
ASTQGRDSPYEQY
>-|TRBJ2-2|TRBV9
ASSVGQRGRGGQGGELF
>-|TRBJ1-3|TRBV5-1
ASSSDHQGQGGNTIY
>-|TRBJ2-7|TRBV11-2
ASSLVHPGLGGEQY
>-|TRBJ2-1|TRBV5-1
ASSFGRGGTTGEQF
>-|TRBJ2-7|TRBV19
ASSIGDSTQSQY
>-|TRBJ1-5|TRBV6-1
ASSEDRGGRGNQPQH
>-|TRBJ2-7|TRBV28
ASSFSYEQY
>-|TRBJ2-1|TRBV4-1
ASSQDPSGEYNEQF
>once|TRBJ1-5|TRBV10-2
ASSETAVDQPQH
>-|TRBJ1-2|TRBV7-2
ASSTHRGGYGYT
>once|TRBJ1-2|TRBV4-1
ASSQDPGWGYT
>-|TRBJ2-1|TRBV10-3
AINGGGGPRNYNEQF
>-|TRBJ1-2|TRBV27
ASSLGIGGSGYT
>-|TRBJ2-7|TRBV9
ASSVAGTGGYEQY
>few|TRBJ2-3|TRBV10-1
ASSHPPRTDTDTQY
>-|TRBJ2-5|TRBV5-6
ASSSPRAQETQY
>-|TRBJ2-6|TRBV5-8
ASNLGGAGANVLT
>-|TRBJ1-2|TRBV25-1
ASSTGTGYGYT
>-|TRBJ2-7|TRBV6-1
ASRRTGSSYEQY
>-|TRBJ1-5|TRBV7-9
ASSLSRDNNQPQH
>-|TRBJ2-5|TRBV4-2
ASSQRPGTGGAETQY
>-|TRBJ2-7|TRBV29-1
SVVELAGYEQY
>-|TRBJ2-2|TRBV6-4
ASSEETGATGELF
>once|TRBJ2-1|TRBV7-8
ASSYIAGGGDNEQF
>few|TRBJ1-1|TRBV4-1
ASSPLSGAAMNTEAF
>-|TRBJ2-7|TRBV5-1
ASSWTGGEQY
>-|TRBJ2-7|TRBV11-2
ASSSIAGTTYEQY
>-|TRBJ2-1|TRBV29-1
SERQGGTNEQF
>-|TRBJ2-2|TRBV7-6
ASSKNSRTNTGELF
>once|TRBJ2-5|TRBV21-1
ASSKARLAGEDGMWEETQY
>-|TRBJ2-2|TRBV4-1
ASSQGQAPPYTGELF
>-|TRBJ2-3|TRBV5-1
ASSFQGPGADTQY
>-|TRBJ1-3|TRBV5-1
ASSLGSSGNTIY
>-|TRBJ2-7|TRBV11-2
ASRGGSGRPSSYEQY
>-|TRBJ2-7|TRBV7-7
ASSLASGGYEQY
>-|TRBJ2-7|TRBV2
ASRDRVIEQY
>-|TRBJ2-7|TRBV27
ASSLSGGEQY
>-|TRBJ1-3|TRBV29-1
SVGAAGNTIY
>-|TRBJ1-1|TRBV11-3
ASSSNGSPGF
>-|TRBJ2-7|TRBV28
ASTLWAGESSYEQY
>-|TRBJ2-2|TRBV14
ASSQTTESGELF
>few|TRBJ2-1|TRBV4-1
ASRRGGSYNEQF
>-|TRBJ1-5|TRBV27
ASSLSEERNQPQH
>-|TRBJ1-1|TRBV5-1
ASSSINNGTGWPLKGNTEAF
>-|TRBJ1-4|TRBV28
ASSLTGGDEKLF
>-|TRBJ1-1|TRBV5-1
ASSLVRSSGLEAF
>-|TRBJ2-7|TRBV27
ASSPIAGRPYEQY
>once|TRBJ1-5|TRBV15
ATSRDRTPFRGNQPQH
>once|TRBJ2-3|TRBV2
ASSGTGMSTDTQY
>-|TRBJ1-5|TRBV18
ASRSGGGQPQH
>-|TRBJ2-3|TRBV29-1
SVGFRLAGGPTQY